This TCR beta chain came from a study of blood T cell repertoires in COVID-19. In the study overall: Acute and convalescent COVID-19 samples came from the United States, Italy and Spain. T cells, B-cell-depleted T cells, or PBMCs supplied cDNA or gDNA.

Authors' analysis steps: Nucleated cell number was recorded as an estimate derived from reference gene primer amplification. The assay was immunoSEQ multiplex PCR, and TCRdb's table has in-frame clones only and misses some. That table furnishes V, J and clone size, whereas the DNA furnished D and trimming. The table shows approximately 75,000 clones, with over 65% occurring only once. The sample consisted of peripheral blood. The source is a woman at least 80 years old with acute or convalescent COVID-19.

The CDR3 loop reads CASWLGQEYYEQYF. In DNA, the CDR3 is TGTGCCAGCTGGTTGGGGCAGGAATATTACGAGCAGTACTTC. This sequence joins TRBV6-5 and TRBJ2-7; D is perhaps TRBD1 (5 bases). CDR3 length: 14 amino acids. CDR1 and CDR2 (germline): MNHEY, SVGAGI. Trimming stripped 8 bases from V and 4 bases from J, with 18 bases between.